These 25 T cell receptor beta chains came from one sample sequenced in a study of identical twins. One entry per CDR3 protein, called by TCRdb with MiXCR from the 5' RACE reads. This table holds some 560,000 distinct CDR3 sequences, roughly 9.9% found once. The same specimen was also included in a second study, on yellow fever vaccine responses in identical twins.

The sample taken for sequencing was PBMCs. All receptors come from a woman aged 18-29 years in good health.

At least ten counts were recorded for this clonotype. This chain's CDR3 is CASSYSSGGPLDTQYF. DNA of the CDR3: TGTGCCAGCAGTTACTCTAGCGGGGGCCCTCTTGATACGCAGTATTTT. The V gene is TRBV6-5, the J gene TRBJ2-3; 9 bases fit TRBD2. The germline CDR1 and CDR2 sequences are MNHEY and SVGAGI. This CDR3 region has 16 residues. With V trimmed by 0 bases and J by 6 bases, 7 bases remained unmatched.

The chain recombines TRBV2 with TRBJ2-7; D is unresolved. Trimming took 0 bases from V and 2 from J, leaving 8 bases between them. The CDR3 covers 14 residues. CDR1 is SNHLY and CDR2 is FYNNEI in the germline V gene. The CDR3 reads CASSEAISTYEQYF. For the CDR3, the DNA is TGTGCCAGCAGTGAAGCTATCTCTACCTACGAGCAGTACTTC. The whole variable domain, remainder taken from reference TRBV2 and TRBJ2-7, is EPEVTQTPSHQVTQMGQEVILRCVPISNHLYFYWYRQILGQKVEFLVSFYNNEISEKSEIFDDQFSVERPDGSNFTLKIRSTKLEDSAMYFCASSEAISTYEQYFGPGTRLTVT.

This rearrangement joins TRBV2 to TRBJ2-5; the D gene is possibly TRBD2 (5 bases). The germline V and J ends were trimmed by 4 bases and 1 base, with 13 bases remaining between them. This CDR3 spans 15 amino acids. Germline CDR1 is SNHLY and CDR2 is FYNNEI. CDR3 region: CASSGESLAQETQYF. Here the CDR3 DNA reads TGTGCCAGCAGTGGGGAGTCGCTAGCCCAAGAGACCCAGTACTTC. The variable domain in full, with the rest retrieved from reference TRBV2 and TRBJ2-5, is EPEVTQTPSHQVTQMGQEVILRCVPISNHLYFYWYRQILGQKVEFLVSFYNNEISEKSEIFDDQFSVERPDGSNFTLKIRSTKLEDSAMYFCASSGESLAQETQYFGPGTRLLVL.

V usage is TRBV12-3 or TRBV12-4 and J usage is TRBJ2-5, with 9 bases identical to TRBD1. V gave up 8 bases and J gave up 1 base; unmatched junction bases: 17. CDR3 length equals 18 residues. In nucleotides, the CDR3 is TGTGCCAGCTCTTTACTCACCCCTCTGGACAGGGGCCAAGAGACCCAGTACTTC. Protein sequence: CASSLLTPLDRGQETQYF.

The CDR3 DNA reads as TGTGCCACCTCTGACAGATCTAGCACAGATACGCAGTATTTT. Amino acid sequence: CATSDRSSTDTQYF. The chain is built from TRBV24-1 and TRBJ2-3; D possibly corresponds to TRBD1 (5 bases). V dropped 9 bases and J dropped 0 bases, with 12 bases sitting between them. CDR1 and CDR2 (germline): KGHDR, SFDVKD. The CDR3 is 14 residues long.

This clonotype was observed a few times. The chain employs TRBV7-2 and TRBJ2-1; D possibly uses TRBD1 or TRBD2 (6 bases each). CDR1 and CDR2 from the germline V gene are SGHTA and FQGNSA. The germline V and J ends were trimmed by 5 bases and 10 bases, with 21 bases remaining between them. This CDR3 comprises 15 residues. DNA for the CDR3: TGTGCCAGCAGCCCCACACTAGGGGGGCGTGGGGAGCAGTTCTTC. Translating gives CASSPTLGGRGEQFF. The full variable domain, rest sourced from reference TRBV7-2 and TRBJ2-1, is GAGVSQSPSNKVTEKGKDVELRCDPISGHTALYWYRQSLGQGLEFLIYFQGNSAPDKSGLPSDRFSAERTGGSVSTLTIQRTQQEDSAVYLCASSPTLGGRGEQFFGPGTRLTVL.

The chain employs TRBV10-3 and TRBJ2-7; 9 nucleotides match TRBD2. Per the germline V gene, CDR1 is ENHRY and CDR2 is SYGVKD. Germline trimming cut 3 bases from V and 2 bases from J; bases unmatched to any gene: 5. This CDR3 spans 15 amino acids. CDR3 in DNA: TGTGCCATCAGTGACGTGACTAGCGGCACCTACGAGCAGTACTTC. Protein product: CAISDVTSGTYEQYF.

This clonotype came up many times. V and J are TRBV28 and TRBJ2-3, with D possibly called TRBD1 or TRBD2 (5 bases each). The germline V and J ends were trimmed by 8 bases and 6 bases, with 18 bases remaining between them. Germline CDR1 is MDHEN and CDR2 is SYDVKM. The CDR3 contains 14 residues. In DNA form, the CDR3 reads TGTGCCAGCCCTCCGGGGCTGTCCCATGATACGCAGTATTTT. As protein: CASPPGLSHDTQYF.

This clonotype was detected a few times. The rearrangement uses TRBV28 and TRBJ2-2, with 9 bases identical to TRBD1. The CDR3 has 15 amino acids. Germline V gene sequence: CDR1 MDHEN, CDR2 SYDVKM. The ends lost 8 bases at V and 4 bases at J; junction bases unmatched: 8. CDR3 nucleotides: TGTGCCAGCGATCATGGGACAGGGATCACCGGGGAGCTGTTTTTT. Amino acid sequence: CASDHGTGITGELFF. Full variable domain (rest looked up from reference TRBV28 and TRBJ2-2): DVKVTQSSRYLVKRTGEKVFLECVQDMDHENMFWYRQDPGLGLRLIYFSYDVKMKEKGDIPEGYSVSREKKERFSLILESASTNQTSMYLCASDHGTGITGELFFGEGSRLTVL.

This clonotype has a count of ten or more. The chain couples TRBV10-3 to TRBJ1-5, with D perhaps matching TRBD1 (5 bases). Germline CDR1 ENHRY, CDR2 SYGVKD. Between the trimmed V and J ends, which lost 0 bases and 5 bases, there was a span of 14 bases. The CDR3 is made up of 16 amino acids. The CDR3 DNA is TGTGCCATCAGTGAGTCTTTGCAGGGTTTCGATCAGCCCCAGCATTTT. It is translated as CAISESLQGFDQPQHF.

This clonotype was counted ten times or more. The chain combines TRBV9 with TRBJ2-4; 9 positions agree with TRBD2. Germline V gene sequence: CDR1 SGDLS, CDR2 YYNGEE. The V and J ends lost 4 bases and 1 base, in that order; junction bases with no gene match: 6. The CDR3 has 16 residues. CDR3 loop: CASSPPGTSAKNIQYF. As DNA, the CDR3 is TGTGCCAGCAGCCCACCGGGGACTAGCGCCAAAAACATTCAGTACTTC.

In its sample, this clonotype was seen many times. The CDR3 reads CASSLAPADIQYF. CDR3 nucleotides: TGTGCCAGCAGCCTTGCCCCGGCGGACATTCAGTACTTC. This chain links TRBV4-2 with TRBJ2-4, with D hard to call. Germline V gives CDR1 LGHNA, CDR2 YNFKEQ. The CDR3 loop spans 13 amino acids. Trimming removed 4 bases at V and 8 bases at J, with 12 bases between.

This clonotype was recorded many times. V gene TRBV20-1 combines with J gene TRBJ2-1; 7 bases agree with TRBD2. Per the germline V gene, CDR1 is DFQATT and CDR2 is SNEGSKA (reference sequence). The CDR3 runs 11 residues. The J segment lost 12 bases and the V segment lost 0 bases, leaving 2 bases of the junction unmatched. CDR3 in DNA: TGCAGTGCTAGAGACTGGGAGGGGCAGTTCTTC. This codes for CSARDWEGQFF.

This clonotype has ten or more counts. The chain joins TRBV5-1 to TRBJ2-1; D perhaps matches TRBD1 (5 bases). Trimming cost V 5 bases and J 6 bases, with 12 bases left between them. CDR1 SGHRS and CDR2 YFSETQ come from the germline V gene. The CDR3 length is 13 residues. CDR3 nucleotides: TGCGCCAGCAGACAGGTTCAGGGCAATGAGCAGTTCTTC. Amino acid sequence: CASRQVQGNEQFF.

This chain links TRBV3-1 with TRBJ2-7, with TRBD2 identical over 7 bases. Germline trimming cut 5 bases from V and 4 bases from J; bases unmatched to any gene: 11. The germline CDR1 and CDR2 sequences are LGHDT and YNNKEL (reference sequence). The CDR3 contains 15 residues. The DNA for the CDR3 is TGTGCCAGCAGCTTCGATCATAGCGGGTATTACGAGCAGTACTTC. Its translation is CASSFDHSGYYEQYF.

The rearrangement joins TRBV7-9 to TRBJ1-1, with 7 bases aligning to TRBD1. The CDR3 is 15 amino acids. Per germline, CDR1 SEHNR and CDR2 FQNEAQ (reference sequence). The ends lost 5 bases at V and 5 bases at J; junction bases unmatched: 11. CDR3 sequence reads: CASSARQGVVTEAFF. In DNA form, the CDR3 reads TGTGCCAGCAGCGCCCGACAGGGAGTAGTTACTGAAGCTTTCTTT.

This clonotype was counted only a few times. The chain links TRBV2 to TRBJ2-1; 7 bases match TRBD1. The V and J ends lost 8 bases and 5 bases, in that order; junction bases with no gene match: 0. Germline V gene data show CDR1 as SNHLY and CDR2 as FYNNEI. CDR3 length: 11 amino acids. The CDR3 DNA sequence: TGTGCCAGCGGGACAGACAATGAGCAGTTCTTC. It encodes CASGTDNEQFF. Complete variable domain (other parts from reference TRBV2 and TRBJ2-1): EPEVTQTPSHQVTQMGQEVILRCVPISNHLYFYWYRQILGQKVEFLVSFYNNEISEKSEIFDDQFSVERPDGSNFTLKIRSTKLEDSAMYFCASGTDNEQFFGPGTRLTVL.

This clonotype was counted ten times or more. V is TRBV3-1 and J is TRBJ2-7, with D unresolved. The V end lost 3 bases, the J end lost 2 bases, and 11 bases lay between the germline ends. The CDR3 covers 14 residues. Germline V gene sequence: CDR1 LGHDT, CDR2 YNNKEL (reference sequence). CDR3 nucleotide sequence: TGTGCCAGCAGCCACTCTACTAAGCCCTACGAGCAGTACTTC. Protein: CASSHSTKPYEQYF.

This clonotype occurred a few times. The chain couples TRBV10-3 to TRBJ2-1; 15 positions agree with TRBD2. CDR3 length: 17 amino acids. Losses at the gene ends were 6 bases for V and 6 bases for J; bases not matched to a gene: 9. Germline V gives CDR1 ENHRY, CDR2 SYGVKD. For the CDR3, the DNA is TGTGCCATCAGCCCCCGCGGACTAGCGGGAGGGGGCAATGAGCAGTTCTTC. The encoded protein is CAISPRGLAGGGNEQFF.

This chain connects TRBV5-1 to TRBJ1-4; D not resolved. V was shortened by 4 bases and J by 8 bases, with 15 bases between the two germline ends. The CDR3 loop spans 14 amino acids. Germline loops: CDR1 SGHRS, CDR2 YFSETQ. The CDR3: CASSRGEGREKLFF. CDR3 sequence (DNA): TGCGCCAGCAGCCGCGGGGAGGGTCGCGAAAAACTGTTTTTT. Combining the CDR3 with reference TRBV5-1 and TRBJ1-4 gives the whole variable domain KAGVTQTPRYLIKTRGQQVTLSCSPISGHRSVSWYQQTPGQGLQFLFEYFSETQRNKGNFPGRFSGRQFSNSRSEMNVSTLELGDSALYLCASSRGEGREKLFFGSGTQLSVL.

In its sample, this clonotype was seen many times. The V gene is TRBV29-1, the J gene TRBJ2-5, with 9 bases matching TRBD1. V shed 6 bases and J 5 bases; nucleotides not matched to a gene: 7. Germline V gives CDR1 SQVTM, CDR2 ANQGSEA. The CDR3 has 13 amino acids. The CDR3 DNA follows: TGCAGCGTACCGGGACAGGGTGTGGAGACCCAGTACTTC. Protein sequence: CSVPGQGVETQYF.

This clonotype has more than one count but fewer than ten. The gene calls are TRBV20-1 and TRBJ1-2; D is ambiguous. This CDR3 region has 10 residues. V lost 3 bases to trimming and J lost 9 bases, with 8 bases between them. Per germline, CDR1 DFQATT and CDR2 SNEGSKA (reference sequence). CDR3 nucleotide sequence: TGCAGTGCTAGCCGGGGTCGCTACACCTTC. Translated: CSASRGRYTF.

In its sample, this clonotype was seen a few times. V gene TRBV28 combines with J gene TRBJ2-7; 10 bases match TRBD2. This CDR3 has 16 residues. CDR1 is MDHEN and CDR2 is SYDVKM in the germline V gene. V dropped 3 bases and J dropped 2; count of bases not matched to a gene: 7. Here the CDR3 reads CASSLEREGPPYEQYF. The CDR3, as DNA: TGTGCCAGCAGTTTGGAGCGGGAGGGCCCACCCTACGAGCAGTACTTC.

This chain links TRBV28 with TRBJ1-5; D remains ambiguous. The CDR3 totals 13 residues. V gave up 8 bases and J gave up 1 base, with 9 bases separating them. CDR1 and CDR2 (germline): MDHEN, SYDVKM. CDR3 amino acids: CASGVLSNQPQHF. In nucleotides, the CDR3 is TGTGCCAGCGGAGTTTTGAGCAATCAGCCCCAGCATTTT.

The chain links TRBV27 to TRBJ2-2, with D uncertain. The CDR3 is 16 amino acids. V gave up 5 bases and J gave up 0 bases, with 13 bases separating them. Germline V gene sequence: CDR1 MNHEY, CDR2 SMNVEV (reference sequence). The CDR3 sequence is CASSLHRVTNTGELFF. CDR3 DNA: TGTGCCAGCAGTCTTCATAGGGTAACGAACACCGGGGAGCTGTTTTTT.